The TCR beta chain described here comes from a study of blood T cell repertoires in COVID-19. The CDR3 length is 15 residues. J lost 0 bases, V lost 0 bases, and 2 bases had no gene match. CDR1 is MNHEY, CDR2 SVGAGI, per germline. Produced via immunoSEQ multiplex PCR; TCRdb's table is partial and in-frame only. The top ten hold roughly 4.1% of the sample, which has 100,000 or so clones, roughly 80% seen once. The clonotype originates from a human donor in a cohort sampled during active COVID-19. The chain couples TRBV6-5 to TRBJ2-7; 7 nucleotides agree with TRBD1. The specimen was peripheral blood. The CDR3 sequence is CASSYSSGGSYEQYF. Here the CDR3 DNA reads TGTGCCAGCAGTTACTCCTCAGGGGGCTCCTACGAGCAGTACTTC.